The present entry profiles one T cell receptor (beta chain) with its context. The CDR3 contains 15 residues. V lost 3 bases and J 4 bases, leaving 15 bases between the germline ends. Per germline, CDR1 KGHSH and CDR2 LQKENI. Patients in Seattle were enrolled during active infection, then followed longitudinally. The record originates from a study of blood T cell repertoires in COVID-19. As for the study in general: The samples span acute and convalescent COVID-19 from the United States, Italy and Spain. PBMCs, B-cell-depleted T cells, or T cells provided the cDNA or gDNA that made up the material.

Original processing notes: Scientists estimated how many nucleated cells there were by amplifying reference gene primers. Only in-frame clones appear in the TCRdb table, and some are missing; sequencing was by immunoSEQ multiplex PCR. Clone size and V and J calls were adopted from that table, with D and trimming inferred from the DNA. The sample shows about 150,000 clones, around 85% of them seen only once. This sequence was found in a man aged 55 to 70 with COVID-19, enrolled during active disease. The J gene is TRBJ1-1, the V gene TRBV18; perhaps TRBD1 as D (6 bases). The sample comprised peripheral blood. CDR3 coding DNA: TGTGCCAGCTCACCCGGACAGCTACTTACCACTGAAGCTTTCTTT. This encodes CASSPGQLLTTEAFF.